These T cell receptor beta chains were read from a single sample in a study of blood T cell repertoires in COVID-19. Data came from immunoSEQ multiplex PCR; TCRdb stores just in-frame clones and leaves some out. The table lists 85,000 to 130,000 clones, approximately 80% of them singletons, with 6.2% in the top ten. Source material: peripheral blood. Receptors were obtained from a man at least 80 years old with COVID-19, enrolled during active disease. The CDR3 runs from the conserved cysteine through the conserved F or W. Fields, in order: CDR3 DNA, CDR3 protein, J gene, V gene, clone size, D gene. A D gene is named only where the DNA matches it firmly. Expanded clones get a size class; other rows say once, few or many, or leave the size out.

CDR3nt: TGCAGCGTTGGACTAGCGGCCTACAATGAGCAGTTCTTC
CDR3aa: CSVGLAAYNEQFF
j_gene: TRBJ2-1
v_gene: TRBV29-1
abundance: few
d_gene: TRBD2

CDR3nt: TGTGCCAGCACCCCCGGGGTAGGGGGGAACACTGAAGCTTTCTTT
CDR3aa: CASTPGVGGNTEAFF
j_gene: TRBJ1-1
v_gene: TRBV6-5
abundance: NA
d_gene: NA

CDR3nt: TGTGCCAGCAGTGAGTTTAGCGGGAGCCCCTACAATGAGCAGTTCTTC
CDR3aa: CASSEFSGSPYNEQFF
j_gene: TRBJ2-1
v_gene: TRBV6-1
abundance: NA
d_gene: TRBD2

CDR3nt: TGTGCCAGCAGTGAAGCGGGACAGGGGAGACCCCCCTATGGCTACACCTTC
CDR3aa: CASSEAGQGRPPYGYTF
j_gene: TRBJ1-2
v_gene: TRBV6-1
abundance: NA
d_gene: TRBD1

CDR3nt: TGTGCCGTCGGAGATGAGCAGTTCTTC
CDR3aa: CAVGDEQFF
j_gene: TRBJ2-1
v_gene: TRBV12-3/TRBV12-4
abundance: NA
d_gene: NA

CDR3nt: TGTGCCAGCAGCACTCAGGTCCAACTCGAGCAGTACTTC
CDR3aa: CASSTQVQLEQYF
j_gene: TRBJ2-7
v_gene: TRBV27
abundance: NA
d_gene: NA

CDR3nt: TGTGCCAGCAGCAAGGAGGGAGGACAGGGGCCCTTAGCTTATGGCTACACCTTC
CDR3aa: CASSKEGGQGPLAYGYTF
j_gene: TRBJ1-2
v_gene: TRBV5-4
abundance: few
d_gene: TRBD1

CDR3nt: TGTGCCAGCAGCCTCCGGGACAGGGACTCACCCCTCCACTTT
CDR3aa: CASSLRDRDSPLHF
j_gene: TRBJ1-6
v_gene: TRBV7-8
abundance: NA
d_gene: TRBD1

CDR3nt: TGTGCCAGCAGCAGATCCGTAGCGGGAGGGCCCACAGATACGCAGTATTTT
CDR3aa: CASSRSVAGGPTDTQYF
j_gene: TRBJ2-3
v_gene: TRBV9
abundance: NA
d_gene: TRBD2

CDR3nt: TGTGCCAGCAGCTTAAAGGTGGCTAGCGGGAGGATTCAGGGCACAGATACGCAGTATTTT
CDR3aa: CASSLKVASGRIQGTDTQYF
j_gene: TRBJ2-3
v_gene: TRBV7-3
abundance: NA
d_gene: TRBD2

CDR3nt: TGTGCCAGCTCGCCACTAGCGGGAGTTTTAGATACGCAGTATTTT
CDR3aa: CASSPLAGVLDTQYF
j_gene: TRBJ2-3
v_gene: TRBV18
abundance: NA
d_gene: TRBD2

CDR3nt: TGTGCCAGCAGCTCGGAGTGGACAGGGCTAATGACCCAGTACTTC
CDR3aa: CASSSEWTGLMTQYF
j_gene: TRBJ2-5
v_gene: TRBV7-2
abundance: NA
d_gene: TRBD1

CDR3nt: TGTGCCAGCACCCCATCCACGGGAGGGCGAGAGACCCAGTACTTC
CDR3aa: CASTPSTGGRETQYF
j_gene: TRBJ2-5
v_gene: TRBV7-2
abundance: NA
d_gene: TRBD2

CDR3nt: TGTGCCAGCAGTCCCGGGACAGGGAGGAAACTGTTTTTT
CDR3aa: CASSPGTGRKLFF
j_gene: TRBJ1-4
v_gene: TRBV25-1
abundance: NA
d_gene: TRBD1

CDR3nt: TGTGCCAAAAAACAGGGAACTCAAGAGACCCAGTACTTC
CDR3aa: CAKKQGTQETQYF
j_gene: TRBJ2-5
v_gene: TRBV15
abundance: NA
d_gene: NA

CDR3nt: TGTGCCAGCAGCGTGGACAGGGGTAATGAAAAACTGTTTTTT
CDR3aa: CASSVDRGNEKLFF
j_gene: TRBJ1-4
v_gene: TRBV9
abundance: NA
d_gene: TRBD1

CDR3nt: TGTGCCAGCTGGGGCGGGACAGGGTCGAATGAGCAGTACTTC
CDR3aa: CASWGGTGSNEQYF
j_gene: TRBJ2-7
v_gene: TRBV18
abundance: NA
d_gene: TRBD1

CDR3nt: TGTGCCAGCAGCGGAGGGGGACAAACTAATTCACCCCTCCACTTT
CDR3aa: CASSGGGQTNSPLHF
j_gene: TRBJ1-6
v_gene: TRBV9
abundance: NA
d_gene: NA

CDR3nt: TGTGCCACCAGTTCGGGGACACATGAAAAACTGTTTTTT
CDR3aa: CATSSGTHEKLFF
j_gene: TRBJ1-4
v_gene: TRBV24-1
abundance: NA
d_gene: NA

CDR3nt: TGTGTCTCAATTAGCGGGACTTACTACAATGAGCAGTTCTTC
CDR3aa: CVSISGTYYNEQFF
j_gene: TRBJ2-1
v_gene: TRBV28
abundance: NA
d_gene: TRBD2

CDR3nt: TGTGCCAGCAGCTTGGCACTAGCCTCCTACAATGAGCAGTTCTTC
CDR3aa: CASSLALASYNEQFF
j_gene: TRBJ2-1
v_gene: TRBV5-4
abundance: NA
d_gene: NA

CDR3nt: TGTGCCAGCAGTGATCCGGGACTAGCGAGTTACGAGCAGTACTTC
CDR3aa: CASSDPGLASYEQYF
j_gene: TRBJ2-7
v_gene: TRBV6-1
abundance: NA
d_gene: TRBD2

CDR3nt: TGTGCCAGCAGCTCCGGGACAACCACCGGGGAGCTGTTTTTT
CDR3aa: CASSSGTTTGELFF
j_gene: TRBJ2-2
v_gene: TRBV5-5
abundance: few
d_gene: NA

CDR3nt: TGTGCCAGCAGCGTACAGGGTGACACTGAAGCTTTCTTT
CDR3aa: CASSVQGDTEAFF
j_gene: TRBJ1-1
v_gene: TRBV12-3/TRBV12-4
abundance: NA
d_gene: NA

CDR3nt: TGTGCCAGCAGCTTAGGGCCCGCGGGAGGCTACAATGAGCAGTTCTTC
CDR3aa: CASSLGPAGGYNEQFF
j_gene: TRBJ2-1
v_gene: TRBV11-2
abundance: NA
d_gene: TRBD2

CDR3nt: TGCAGCGTTGCGACAGGGAGAAATCAGCCCCAGCATTTT
CDR3aa: CSVATGRNQPQHF
j_gene: TRBJ1-5
v_gene: TRBV29-1
abundance: NA
d_gene: TRBD1

CDR3nt: TGCGCCAGCAGTCCCGGCGGGGAAAAAGAGACCCAGTACTTC
CDR3aa: CASSPGGEKETQYF
j_gene: TRBJ2-5
v_gene: TRBV5-1
abundance: NA
d_gene: NA

CDR3nt: TGTGCCAGCAGCCAAGTTCTAGCGGGTCCTTGGGGCACCGGGGAGCTGTTTTTT
CDR3aa: CASSQVLAGPWGTGELFF
j_gene: TRBJ2-2
v_gene: TRBV3-1/TRBV3-2
abundance: NA
d_gene: TRBD2

CDR3nt: TGCGCCAGCAGAAAGACAGGGTTCACCGAGCAGTACTTC
CDR3aa: CASRKTGFTEQYF
j_gene: TRBJ2-7
v_gene: TRBV5-1
abundance: NA
d_gene: TRBD1

CDR3nt: TGTGCCAGCAGTGAAGGGCTAACTAGGAACACTGAAGCTTTCTTT
CDR3aa: CASSEGLTRNTEAFF
j_gene: TRBJ1-1
v_gene: TRBV6-1
abundance: NA
d_gene: NA

CDR3nt: TGTGCCAGCAGTTTTCAAGGGAGTCGGAACACTGAAGCTTTCTTT
CDR3aa: CASSFQGSRNTEAFF
j_gene: TRBJ1-1
v_gene: TRBV28
abundance: once
d_gene: NA

CDR3nt: TGTGCCAGCAGTTATTTGGCTTACGAGCAGTACTTC
CDR3aa: CASSYLAYEQYF
j_gene: TRBJ2-7
v_gene: TRBV28
abundance: NA
d_gene: NA

CDR3nt: TGTGCCAGCAGCTCAACCGGGACAGGCTTTTATGGCTACACCTTC
CDR3aa: CASSSTGTGFYGYTF
j_gene: TRBJ1-2
v_gene: TRBV7-9
abundance: NA
d_gene: TRBD1

CDR3nt: TGTGCCAGCAGTGAATTGGGACAGCCAGAGACCCAGTACTTC
CDR3aa: CASSELGQPETQYF
j_gene: TRBJ2-5
v_gene: TRBV25-1
abundance: NA
d_gene: TRBD1

CDR3nt: TGCGCCAGCAGCCAGACTAGCGTACGATCAGGGGATACGCAGTATTTT
CDR3aa: CASSQTSVRSGDTQYF
j_gene: TRBJ2-3
v_gene: TRBV5-1
abundance: once
d_gene: TRBD2

CDR3nt: TGTGCCAGCAGCTTCTTAGCGGGAAGAGACAATGAGCAGTTCTTC
CDR3aa: CASSFLAGRDNEQFF
j_gene: TRBJ2-1
v_gene: TRBV13
abundance: NA
d_gene: TRBD2

CDR3nt: TGTGCCATCGGGACAACAGGGGACTATGGCTACACCTTC
CDR3aa: CAIGTTGDYGYTF
j_gene: TRBJ1-2
v_gene: TRBV10-3
abundance: few
d_gene: TRBD1

CDR3nt: TGTGCCAGCAGCCTCGGACAGGGGACTGAAGCTTTCTTT
CDR3aa: CASSLGQGTEAFF
j_gene: TRBJ1-1
v_gene: TRBV7-3
abundance: NA
d_gene: TRBD1

CDR3nt: TGTGCCAGCAACAGGGGGGCGGGGCAGTTCTTC
CDR3aa: CASNRGAGQFF
j_gene: TRBJ2-1
v_gene: TRBV6-6
abundance: NA
d_gene: TRBD1

CDR3nt: TGTGCCACCAGTGAACCGGGACTAGCTGTCAATGAGCAGTTCTTC
CDR3aa: CATSEPGLAVNEQFF
j_gene: TRBJ2-1
v_gene: TRBV24-1
abundance: NA
d_gene: TRBD2

CDR3nt: TGTGCCAGCAGCCGCAGGGACTATGGCTACACCTTC
CDR3aa: CASSRRDYGYTF
j_gene: TRBJ1-2
v_gene: TRBV6-2/TRBV6-3
abundance: NA
d_gene: NA

CDR3nt: TGTGCCAGTAGTATAGATCAATTTGCGCGGGAGTATCCCTACGAGCAGTACTTC
CDR3aa: CASSIDQFAREYPYEQYF
j_gene: TRBJ2-7
v_gene: TRBV19
abundance: NA
d_gene: TRBD2

CDR3nt: TGTGCCAGCAGCGACAGCCACCAAGAGACCCAGTACTTC
CDR3aa: CASSDSHQETQYF
j_gene: TRBJ2-5
v_gene: TRBV28
abundance: once
d_gene: NA

CDR3nt: TGCGCCAGCAGCCAAATTAACAGGGGAGTAGGGGAAAAACTGTTTTTT
CDR3aa: CASSQINRGVGEKLFF
j_gene: TRBJ1-4
v_gene: TRBV4-3
abundance: NA
d_gene: TRBD1

CDR3nt: TGTGCCAGCGGGAAATACAGGGTATCCCCCTACGAGCAGTACTTC
CDR3aa: CASGKYRVSPYEQYF
j_gene: TRBJ2-7
v_gene: TRBV27
abundance: NA
d_gene: NA

CDR3nt: TGTGCCAGCAGCCCGCGGGGGACAGGGTCGAACATTCAGTACTTC
CDR3aa: CASSPRGTGSNIQYF
j_gene: TRBJ2-4
v_gene: TRBV9
abundance: medium-sized
d_gene: TRBD1

CDR3nt: TGTGCCAGCAGCGTAGCTGCAGGGCGAGAGACCCAGTACTTC
CDR3aa: CASSVAAGRETQYF
j_gene: TRBJ2-5
v_gene: TRBV9
abundance: NA
d_gene: NA

CDR3nt: TGTGCCAGCAGCCCATGGACCGGGACAGATAATTCACCCCTCCACTTT
CDR3aa: CASSPWTGTDNSPLHF
j_gene: TRBJ1-6
v_gene: TRBV7-2
abundance: NA
d_gene: TRBD1

CDR3nt: TGTGCCAGCAGCTTGGTTTCAGCCGGGGAGCTGTTTTTT
CDR3aa: CASSLVSAGELFF
j_gene: TRBJ2-2
v_gene: TRBV5-4
abundance: NA
d_gene: NA